The 16 T cell receptor beta chains listed next were all sequenced from one sample in a study of CD8 T cells in ankylosing spondylitis. MiXCR, applied by TCRdb to the 5' RACE reads, yields one record per CDR3 protein. This sample has some 270,000 distinct CDR3 sequences, with roughly 32% found just once. Sequenced input: blood, either unsorted or a sorted T cell fraction (not recorded which). All receptors come from a male donor with ankylosing spondylitis or in good health (not recorded which).

V is TRBV20-1 and J is TRBJ2-2; 9 bases align to TRBD2. Looked up from germline, CDR1 is DFQATT and CDR2 is SNEGSKA (reference sequence). CDR3 size: 13 residues. Germline trimming cut 6 bases from V and 5 bases from J; bases unmatched to any gene: 4. The CDR3 loop is CSAVAGETGELFF. The CDR3 nucleotides are TGCAGTGCGGTAGCGGGGGAAACCGGGGAGCTGTTTTTT.

The chain employs TRBV12-3 or TRBV12-4 and TRBJ2-3, with no clear D. The V and J ends lost 3 bases and 4 bases respectively, with 11 bases between them. The CDR3 length is 14 residues. CDR3 sequence (DNA): TGTGCCAGCAGTTTGCCCGCCCGAGCAGATACGCAGTATTTT. It encodes CASSLPARADTQYF.

The chain recombines TRBV12-3 or TRBV12-4 with TRBJ1-4; 7 bases match TRBD1. V shed 6 bases, J shed 8 bases, and the junction held 6 bases outside the gene matches. This CDR3 has 13 residues. The DNA for the CDR3 is TGTGCCAGCAGCTCACAGGGGAAGGAAAAACTGTTTTTT. Its protein product is CASSSQGKEKLFF.

This rearrangement joins TRBV7-9 to TRBJ1-4; D gene unclear. Trimming left V 2 bases short and J 5 bases short, with 6 bases between. From germline, CDR1 is SEHNR and CDR2 FQNEAQ (reference sequence). CDR3 size: 13 residues. The CDR3 region has the DNA TGTGCCAGCAGCTTACAGACCAATGAAAAACTGTTTTTT. Translating gives CASSLQTNEKLFF.

The chain combines TRBV7-6 with TRBJ1-3; TRBD1 matches 7 bases. The ends lost 0 bases at V and 6 bases at J; junction bases unmatched: 2. The CDR3 length is 14 residues. Germline values: CDR1 SGHVS, CDR2 FNYEAQ. DNA of the CDR3: TGTGCCAGCAGCTTAGCTGGGACAGAAAACACCATATATTTT. Protein product: CASSLAGTENTIYF.

This clonotype has ten or more counts. The chain carries TRBV27 and TRBJ2-2; D unresolved. Germline CDR1 is MNHEY and CDR2 is SMNVEV (reference sequence). The CDR3 consists of 12 residues. V was cut by 2 bases and J by 7 bases, with 5 bases left in between. The CDR3 nucleotides read TGTGCCAGCAGTTTAGGTGGCGGGGAGCTGTTTTTT. Amino acid sequence: CASSLGGGELFF.

The CDR3 here is CASSISGGSTDTQYF. The CDR3, as DNA: TGTGCCAGCAGCATTAGCGGGGGGAGCACAGATACGCAGTATTTT. The rearrangement uses TRBV6-1 and TRBJ2-3, with 10 bases matching TRBD2. The CDR3 is 15 amino acids. With 6 bases clipped from V and 0 bases from J, the junction kept 3 bases outside the gene matches. Germline V gene lookup returns CDR1 MNHNS and CDR2 SASEGT.

This chain links TRBV9 with TRBJ2-3, with TRBD2 identical over 10 bases. Trimming at V came to 3 bases and at J to 3 bases, leaving 4 bases not matched to a gene. From germline, CDR1 is SGDLS and CDR2 YYNGEE. This CDR3 is built from 15 residues. In nucleotides, the CDR3 is TGTGCCAGCAGCGCCGAGCGGGGGGGGACAGATACGCAGTATTTT. As protein: CASSAERGGTDTQYF.

The rearrangement links TRBV5-8 to TRBJ1-1, with a tentative D call TRBD1 (5 bases). The V end was cut by 0 bases, the J end by 5 bases, with 14 bases between. The CDR3 extends over 15 amino acids. Germline CDR1 and CDR2: SGHTS and YDEGEE. CDR3 amino acids: CASSLDSAGMTEAFF. For the CDR3, the DNA is TGTGCCAGCAGCTTGGATTCGGCAGGGATGACTGAAGCTTTCTTT. Full variable domain (outside the CDR3, taken from reference TRBV5-8 and TRBJ1-1): EAGVTQSPTHLIKTRGQQATLRCSPISGHTSVYWYQQALGLGLQFLLWYDEGEERNRGNFPPRFSGRQFPNYSSELNVNALELEDSALYLCASSLDSAGMTEAFFGQGTRLTVV.

In its sample, this clonotype was seen a few times. This rearrangement joins TRBV10-2 to TRBJ2-1, with TRBD1 as a possible D gene (6 bases). Looked up from germline, CDR1 is WSHSY and CDR2 is SAAADI. The ends were cut back, 6 bases at V and 2 bases at J, with 17 bases in the middle. The CDR3 sequence is 16 residues long. Here the CDR3 reads CASSEGQGFPYNEQFF. The CDR3 coding sequence is TGCGCCAGCAGCGAGGGCCAGGGGTTTCCCTACAATGAGCAGTTCTTC.

This chain connects TRBV4-2 to TRBJ2-3, with D unresolved. This CDR3 has 13 residues. The germline gives CDR1 LGHNA, CDR2 YNFKEQ. V gave up 7 bases and J gave up 1 base, with 9 bases separating them. The DNA for the CDR3 is TGTGCCAGCATGAAGGTTGGCACAGATACGCAGTATTTT. It yields the protein CASMKVGTDTQYF.

The rearrangement uses TRBV15 and TRBJ1-5, with D possibly TRBD1 on 5 matching bases. Germline V lookup: CDR1 LNHNV, CDR2 YYDKDF (reference sequence). V was pared by 0 bases and J by 0 bases, with 15 bases between. The CDR3 has 18 amino acids. CDR3 sequence (DNA): TGTGCCACCAGCAGAGACGGGGACTTGTATTTTAGCAATCAGCCCCAGCATTTT. Residues: CATSRDGDLYFSNQPQHF.

This chain uses TRBV29-1 with TRBJ2-3; TRBD2 aligns across 7 bases. V shed 5 bases, J shed 3 bases, and the junction held 11 bases outside the gene matches. Germline V CDR1 and CDR2: SQVTM, ANQGSEA. The CDR3 runs 15 residues. The CDR3 protein is CSVPVRVGRTDTQYF. CDR3 DNA: TGCAGCGTTCCAGTCAGGGTCGGGAGGACAGATACGCAGTATTTT.

This clonotype appeared once. The chain has TRBV7-9 and TRBJ1-5; D remains ambiguous. The CDR3 totals 14 residues. Germline loops: CDR1 SEHNR, CDR2 FQNEAQ (reference sequence). Trimming pared 1 base from V and 2 bases from J, leaving 6 bases between. The CDR3 region is CASSLGVGNQPQHF. The CDR3, as DNA: TGTGCCAGCAGCTTAGGGGTCGGCAATCAGCCCCAGCATTTT.

The CDR3 region is CASSSQRTGITDTQYF. Here the CDR3 DNA reads TGTGCCAGCAGCTCCCAGAGGACAGGAATAACAGATACGCAGTATTTT. The chain joins TRBV5-6 to TRBJ2-3, with 7 bases fitting TRBD1. The germline CDR1 and CDR2 sequences are SGHDT and YYEEEE. CDR3 length equals 16 residues. J gave up 3 bases and V 3 bases, and 10 bases lay outside the gene matches.

This clonotype was picked up a small number of times. The rearrangement joins TRBV20-1 to TRBJ1-1; D is undetermined. V dropped 5 bases and J dropped 7 bases, with 11 bases sitting between them. The CDR3 consists of 11 residues. Germline CDR1 DFQATT, CDR2 SNEGSKA (reference sequence). The CDR3 DNA reads TGCAGTGCTTCGGAGGAGGATGAAGCTTTCTTT. Protein: CSASEEDEAFF.